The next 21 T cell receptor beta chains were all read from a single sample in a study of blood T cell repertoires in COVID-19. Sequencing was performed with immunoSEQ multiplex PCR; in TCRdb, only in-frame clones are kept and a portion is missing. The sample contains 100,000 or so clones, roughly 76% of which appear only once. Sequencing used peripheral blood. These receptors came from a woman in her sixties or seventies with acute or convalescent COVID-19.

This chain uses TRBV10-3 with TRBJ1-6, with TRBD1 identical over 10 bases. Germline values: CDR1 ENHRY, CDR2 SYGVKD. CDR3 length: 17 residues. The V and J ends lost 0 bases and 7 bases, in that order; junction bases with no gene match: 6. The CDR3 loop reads CAISESVGQGLNSPLHF. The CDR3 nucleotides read TGTGCCATCAGTGAGTCGGTGGGACAGGGGTTGAATTCACCCCTCCACTTT.

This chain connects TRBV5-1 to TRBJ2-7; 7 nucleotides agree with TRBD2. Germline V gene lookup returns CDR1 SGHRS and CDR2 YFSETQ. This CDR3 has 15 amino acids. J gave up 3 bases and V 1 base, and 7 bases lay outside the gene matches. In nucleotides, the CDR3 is TGCGCCAGCAGCTTGAGGCAGGGAGGGGACTACGAGCAGTACTTC. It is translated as CASSLRQGGDYEQYF.

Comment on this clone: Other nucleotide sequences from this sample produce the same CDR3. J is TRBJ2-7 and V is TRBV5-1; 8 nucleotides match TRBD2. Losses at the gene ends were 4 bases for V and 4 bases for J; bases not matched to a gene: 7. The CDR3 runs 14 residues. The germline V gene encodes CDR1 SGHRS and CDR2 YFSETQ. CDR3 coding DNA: TGCGCCAGCAGCCTAGGAAGCGGGGGTTACGAGCAGTACTTC. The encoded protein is CASSLGSGGYEQYF.

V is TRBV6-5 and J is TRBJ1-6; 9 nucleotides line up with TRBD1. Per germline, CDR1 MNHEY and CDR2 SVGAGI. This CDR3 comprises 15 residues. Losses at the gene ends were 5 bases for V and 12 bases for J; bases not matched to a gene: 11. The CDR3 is CASSPRDRAGIPLHF. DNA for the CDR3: TGTGCCAGCAGTCCCCGGGACAGGGCCGGGATACCCCTCCACTTT.

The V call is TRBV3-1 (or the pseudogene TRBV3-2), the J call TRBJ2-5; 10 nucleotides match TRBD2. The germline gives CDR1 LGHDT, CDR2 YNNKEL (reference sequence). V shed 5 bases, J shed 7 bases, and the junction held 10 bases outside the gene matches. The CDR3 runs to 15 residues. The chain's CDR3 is CASSISGRAGGTQYF. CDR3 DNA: TGTGCCAGCAGCATCAGCGGGAGGGCCGGTGGGACCCAGTACTTC.

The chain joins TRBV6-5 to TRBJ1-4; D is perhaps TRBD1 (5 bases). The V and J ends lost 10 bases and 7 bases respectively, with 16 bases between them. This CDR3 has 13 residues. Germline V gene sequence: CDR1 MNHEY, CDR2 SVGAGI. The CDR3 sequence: CATLRGPGEKLFF. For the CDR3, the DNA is TGTGCCACCCTGCGGGGCCCTGGTGAAAAACTGTTTTTT.

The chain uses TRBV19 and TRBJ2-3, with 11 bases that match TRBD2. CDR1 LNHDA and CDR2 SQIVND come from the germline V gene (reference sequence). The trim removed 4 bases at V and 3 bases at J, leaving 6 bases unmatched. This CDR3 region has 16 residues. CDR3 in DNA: TGTGCCAGTAGTACCCTAGCGGGGGGTCCAACAGATACGCAGTATTTT. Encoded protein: CASSTLAGGPTDTQYF.

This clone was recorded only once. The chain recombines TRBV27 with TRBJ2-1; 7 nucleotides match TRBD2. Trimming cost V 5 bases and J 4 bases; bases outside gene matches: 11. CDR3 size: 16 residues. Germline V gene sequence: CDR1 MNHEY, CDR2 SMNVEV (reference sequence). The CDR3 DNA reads TGTGCCAGCAGTCCCTATCCGGCTAGCGGTTACAATGAGCAGTTCTTC. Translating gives CASSPYPASGYNEQFF.

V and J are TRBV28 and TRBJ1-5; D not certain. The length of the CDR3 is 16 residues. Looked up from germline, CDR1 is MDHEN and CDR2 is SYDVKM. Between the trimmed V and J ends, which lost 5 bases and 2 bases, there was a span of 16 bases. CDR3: CASSLPPRTGNQPQHF. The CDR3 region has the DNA TGTGCCAGCAGTCTACCCCCCCGCACGGGCAATCAGCCCCAGCATTTT.

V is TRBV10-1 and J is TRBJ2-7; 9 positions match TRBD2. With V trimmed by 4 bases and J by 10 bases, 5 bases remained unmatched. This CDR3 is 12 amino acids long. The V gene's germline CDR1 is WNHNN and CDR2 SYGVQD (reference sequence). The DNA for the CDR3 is TGCGCCAGCAGTGCAGCGGGGGGTCCACAGTACTTC. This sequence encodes CASSAAGGPQYF.

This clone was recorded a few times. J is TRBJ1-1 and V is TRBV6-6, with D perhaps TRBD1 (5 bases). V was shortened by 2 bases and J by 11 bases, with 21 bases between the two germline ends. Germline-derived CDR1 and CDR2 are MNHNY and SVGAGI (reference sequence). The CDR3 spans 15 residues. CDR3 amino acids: CASSYDWAGVMGAFF. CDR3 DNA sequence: TGTGCCAGCAGTTACGACTGGGCGGGGGTGATGGGGGCTTTCTTT.

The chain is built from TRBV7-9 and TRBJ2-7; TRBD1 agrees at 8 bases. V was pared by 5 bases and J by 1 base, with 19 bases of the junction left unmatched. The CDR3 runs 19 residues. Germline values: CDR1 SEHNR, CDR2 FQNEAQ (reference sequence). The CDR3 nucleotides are TGTGCCAGCAGCAAAACCGGGACAGGAGGGCAAGTTAGGTCCTACGAGCAGTACTTC. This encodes CASSKTGTGGQVRSYEQYF.

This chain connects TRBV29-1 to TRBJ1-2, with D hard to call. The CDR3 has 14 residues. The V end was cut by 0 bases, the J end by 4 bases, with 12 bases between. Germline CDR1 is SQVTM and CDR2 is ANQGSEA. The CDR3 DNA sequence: TGCAGCGTTGAAGATAATGGCAGCGTCTATGGCTACACCTTC. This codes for CSVEDNGSVYGYTF.

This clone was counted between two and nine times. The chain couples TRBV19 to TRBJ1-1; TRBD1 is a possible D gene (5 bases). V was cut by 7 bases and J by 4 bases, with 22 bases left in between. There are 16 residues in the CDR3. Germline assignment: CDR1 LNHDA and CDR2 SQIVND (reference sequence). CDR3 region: CASTPSRGGGITEAFF. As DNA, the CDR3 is TGTGCCAGTACCCCGTCGAGGGGCGGGGGAATCACTGAAGCTTTCTTT.

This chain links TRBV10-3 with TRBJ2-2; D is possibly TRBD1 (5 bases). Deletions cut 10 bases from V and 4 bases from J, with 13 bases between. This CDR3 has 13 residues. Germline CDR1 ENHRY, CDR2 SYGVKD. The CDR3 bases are TGTGCCACTGGGGCCCAGCCCACCGGGGAGCTGTTTTTT. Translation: CATGAQPTGELFF.

CDR3 amino acids: CASSLGSTGSGNTIYF. As DNA, the CDR3 is TGTGCCAGCAGCTTAGGGTCCACGGGCTCTGGAAACACCATATATTTT. The V gene is TRBV7-9, the J gene TRBJ1-3; D is ambiguous. The V and J ends lost 1 base and 0 bases respectively, with 10 bases between them. CDR1 and CDR2 from the germline V gene are SEHNR and FQNEAQ (reference sequence). The CDR3 consists of 16 residues.

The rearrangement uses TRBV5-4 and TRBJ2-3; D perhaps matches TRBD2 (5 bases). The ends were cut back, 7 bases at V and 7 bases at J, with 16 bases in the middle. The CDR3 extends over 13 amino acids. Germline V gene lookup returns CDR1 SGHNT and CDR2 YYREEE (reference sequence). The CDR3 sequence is CASSSPGENTQYF. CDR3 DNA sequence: TGTGCCAGCTCCTCCCCCGGGGAGAATACGCAGTATTTT.

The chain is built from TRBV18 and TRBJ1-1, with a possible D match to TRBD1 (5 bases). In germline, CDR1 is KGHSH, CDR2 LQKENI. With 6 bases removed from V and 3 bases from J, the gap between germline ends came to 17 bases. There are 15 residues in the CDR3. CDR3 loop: CASSYQAAGDTEAFF. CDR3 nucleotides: TGTGCCAGCTCCTATCAGGCAGCGGGGGACACTGAAGCTTTCTTT.

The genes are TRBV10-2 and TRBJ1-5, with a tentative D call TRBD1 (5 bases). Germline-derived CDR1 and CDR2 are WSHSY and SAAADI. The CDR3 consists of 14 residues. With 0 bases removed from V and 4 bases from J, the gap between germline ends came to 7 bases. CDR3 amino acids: CASSESGGNQPQHF. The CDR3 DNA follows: TGCGCCAGCAGTGAGTCGGGGGGGAATCAGCCCCAGCATTTT.

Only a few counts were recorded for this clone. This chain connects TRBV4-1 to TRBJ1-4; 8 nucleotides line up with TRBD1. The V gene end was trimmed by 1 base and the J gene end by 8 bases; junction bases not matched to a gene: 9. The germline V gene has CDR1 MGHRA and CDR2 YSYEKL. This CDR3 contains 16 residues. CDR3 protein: CASSQGSDRVNEKLFF. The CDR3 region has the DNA TGCGCCAGCAGCCAAGGTTCGGACAGGGTGAACGAAAAACTGTTTTTT.

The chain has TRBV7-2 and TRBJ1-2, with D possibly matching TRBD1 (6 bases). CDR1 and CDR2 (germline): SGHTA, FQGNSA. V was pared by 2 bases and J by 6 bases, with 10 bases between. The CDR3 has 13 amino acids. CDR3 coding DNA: TGTGCCAGCAGCTTAAGTCCAGGGGATGGCTACACCTTC. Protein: CASSLSPGDGYTF. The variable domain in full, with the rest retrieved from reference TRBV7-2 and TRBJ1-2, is GAGVSQSPSNKVTEKGKDVELRCDPISGHTALYWYRQSLGQGLEFLIYFQGNSAPDKSGLPSDRFSAERTGGSVSTLTIQRTQQEDSAVYLCASSLSPGDGYTFGSGTRLTVV.